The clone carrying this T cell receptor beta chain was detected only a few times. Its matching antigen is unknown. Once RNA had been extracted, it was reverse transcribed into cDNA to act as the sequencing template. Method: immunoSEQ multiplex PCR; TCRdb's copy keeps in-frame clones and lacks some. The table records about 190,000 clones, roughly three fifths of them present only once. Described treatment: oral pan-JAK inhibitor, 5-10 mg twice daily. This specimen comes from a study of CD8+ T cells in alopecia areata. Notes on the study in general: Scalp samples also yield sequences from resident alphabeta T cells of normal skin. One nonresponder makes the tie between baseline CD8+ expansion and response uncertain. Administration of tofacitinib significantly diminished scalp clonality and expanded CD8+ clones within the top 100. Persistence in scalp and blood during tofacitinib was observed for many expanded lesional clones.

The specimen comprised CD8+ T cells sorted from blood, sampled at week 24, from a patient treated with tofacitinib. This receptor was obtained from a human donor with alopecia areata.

For the CDR3, the DNA is TGTGCCATCAGTGGACTAGCGGGGGTCACAGATACGCAGTATTTT. Its protein is CAISGLAGVTDTQYF. The genes are TRBV10-3 and TRBJ2-3; 12 bases align to TRBD2. Germline CDR1 and CDR2: ENHRY and SYGVKD. This CDR3 comprises 15 residues. J was trimmed by 2 bases and V by 4 bases; bases with no gene match: 1.